This T cell receptor beta chain was sequenced for a study of blood T cell repertoires in COVID-19. Study information: PBMCs, B-cell-depleted T cells, or T cells provided the cDNA or gDNA that made up the material.

The repertoire was sequenced with immunoSEQ multiplex PCR; TCRdb's copy has only in-frame clones and lacks some. The data hold 52,000 or so clones, with approximately 91% observed a single time. Germline values: CDR1 SQVTM, CDR2 ANQGSEA. The CDR3 is 14 amino acids. The V end was cut by 5 bases, the J end by 5 bases, with 16 bases between. This TCR derives from a man aged 50-59 years with acute or convalescent COVID-19. V gene TRBV29-1 combines with J gene TRBJ1-5; D perhaps matches TRBD1 (6 bases). The sequencing input was peripheral blood. The CDR3 nucleotides read TGCAGCGTTACCGGGGACACGCCCGATCAGCCCCAGCATTTT. It codes for CSVTGDTPDQPQHF.